Shown below are 16 T cell receptor beta chains from a single sample sequenced in a study of cytomegalovirus exposure and HLA in healthy donors. In the PCR, 60 Vbeta and 13 Jbeta primers were used. Profiling relied on immunoSEQ multiplex PCR, and the TCRdb table lists in-frame clones only, not all of them. The sample consists of 130,000 to 150,000 clones, 82% of them appearing once. The specimen sequenced was PBMCs. The receptors were sampled from a male donor in good health and CMV-seronegative.

The chain employs TRBV5-1 and TRBJ2-7; weak D call: TRBD1 (5 bases). The CDR3 spans 14 residues. Germline CDR1 SGHRS, CDR2 YFSETQ. The germline V and J ends were trimmed by 2 bases and 5 bases, with 14 bases remaining between them. CDR3 amino acids: CASSLRQGANEQYF. The CDR3 nucleotides read TGCGCCAGCAGCTTACGTCAGGGTGCCAACGAGCAGTACTTC.

The chain combines TRBV5-1 with TRBJ1-4; D perhaps matches TRBD1 (5 bases). The germline gives CDR1 SGHRS, CDR2 YFSETQ. This CDR3 spans 15 amino acids. Trimming left V 4 bases short and J 2 bases short, with 12 bases between. The CDR3 loop reads CASSLEGATNEKLFF. The CDR3 DNA reads as TGCGCCAGCAGCCTGGAAGGGGCTACTAATGAAAAACTGTTTTTT.

The chain couples TRBV20-1 to TRBJ1-2; TRBD1 matches at 8 bases. Germline V CDR1 and CDR2: DFQATT, SNEGSKA (reference sequence). The length of the CDR3 is 11 residues. The CDR3 loop reads CRATGGSGYTF. CDR3 DNA sequence: TGCAGGGCAACAGGGGGATCCGGCTACACCTTC.

The V and J genes are TRBV6-1 and TRBJ2-1; D is ambiguous. The germline CDR1 and CDR2 sequences are MNHNS and SASEGT. This CDR3 is built from 16 residues. Trimming left V 4 bases short and J 0 bases short, with 13 bases between. The chain's CDR3 is CASSGLSASSYNEQFF. DNA for the CDR3: TGTGCCAGCAGTGGACTTAGTGCCAGCTCCTACAATGAGCAGTTCTTC.

This rearrangement joins TRBV5-1 to TRBJ1-2; 9 bases agree with TRBD1. V shed 5 bases, J shed 7 bases, and the junction held 6 bases outside the gene matches. This CDR3 has 13 amino acids. CDR1 and CDR2 (germline): SGHRS, YFSETQ. The DNA for the CDR3 is TGCGCCAGCAGTTCGGACAGGGGTGGTGGCTACACCTTC. Amino acid sequence: CASSSDRGGGYTF.

J is TRBJ1-1 and V is TRBV2; a weak D match, TRBD1 (5 bases). Trimming took 0 bases from V and 7 from J, leaving 9 bases between them. This CDR3 has 13 amino acids. Germline CDR1 SNHLY, CDR2 FYNNEI. CDR3 in amino acids: CASSEAGGLEAFF. CDR3 DNA sequence: TGTGCCAGCAGTGAAGCCGGGGGTCTTGAAGCTTTCTTT.

The chain links TRBV5-4 to TRBJ1-2; maybe TRBD1 (5 bases). CDR1 is SGHNT, CDR2 YYREEE, per germline (reference sequence). The CDR3 covers 14 residues. Trimming removed 0 bases from V and 11 bases from J, with 17 bases in between. This CDR3 is CASSLARDLLTYTF. CDR3 bases: TGTGCCAGCAGCTTGGCGCGGGACCTCCTTACTTACACCTTC.

V usage is TRBV19 and J usage is TRBJ1-2; 8 bases are shared with TRBD1. CDR1 is LNHDA, CDR2 SQIVND, per germline (reference sequence). Trimming took 4 bases from V and 6 from J; bases not matched to a gene: 7. The CDR3 spans 14 residues. CDR3 region: CASSTQGDRHGYTF. For the CDR3, the DNA is TGTGCCAGTAGTACACAGGGGGATCGCCATGGCTACACCTTC. Using reference TRBV19 and TRBJ1-2 for the parts outside the CDR3, the full variable domain is DGGITQSPKYLFRKEGQNVTLSCEQNLNHDAMYWYRQDPGQGLRLIYYSQIVNDFQKGDIAEGYSVSREKKESFPLTVTSAQKNPTAFYLCASSTQGDRHGYTFGSGTRLTVV.

Points on this clone: This specimen includes other DNA sequences encoding the same CDR3. The gene calls are TRBV14 and TRBJ2-7, with 14 bases lining up with TRBD2. V lost 3 bases and J lost 6; bases outside the gene matches: 10. The CDR3 sequence is 17 residues long. Germline CDR1 and CDR2: SGHDN and FVKESK. CDR3 nucleotides: TGTGCCAGCAGCCAGGCAAGACTAGCGGGAGGGCCAGGCGAGCAGTACTTC. This translates into CASSQARLAGGPGEQYF.

The chain combines TRBV6-8 with TRBJ2-5; no firm D call. The tail of the sequence fits TRBJ2-7 better, so the J call may be wrong. CDR3 length: 12 residues. Germline V gene lookup returns CDR1 MNHGY and CDR2 SAAAGT. CDR3 loop: CASAQSNYEQYF. The CDR3 nucleotides are TGTGCCAGCGCCCAGTCGAACTACGAGCAGTACTTC.

The rearrangement links TRBV5-1 to TRBJ2-5; TRBD2 matches at 11 bases. The J call may be mistaken, given a closer DNA end match to TRBJ2-7. There are 15 residues in the CDR3. Germline assignment: CDR1 SGHRS and CDR2 YFSETQ. CDR3 sequence reads: CASSLVLAGGSEQYF. CDR3 in DNA: TGCGCCAGCAGCTTGGTATTAGCGGGAGGGTCCGAGCAGTACTTC.

J is TRBJ2-5 and V is TRBV7-9; weak D call: TRBD1 (6 bases). Trimming left V 5 bases short and J 3 bases short, with 13 bases between. The CDR3 consists of 14 residues. Germline V gives CDR1 SEHNR, CDR2 FQNEAQ (reference sequence). The CDR3 reads CASSHRDIKETQYF. CDR3 nucleotide sequence: TGTGCCAGCAGCCACCGGGACATAAAAGAGACCCAGTACTTC.

J is TRBJ2-7 and V is TRBV19; D perhaps matches TRBD1 (6 bases). The CDR3 runs 15 residues. V lost 6 bases, J lost 4 bases, and 19 bases lay in between. Germline CDR1 reads LNHDA; CDR2 reads SQIVND (reference sequence). The CDR3 DNA is TGTGCCAGTAGCATCTCCGGGACAAATCGGTACGAGCAGTACTTC. This gives the protein CASSISGTNRYEQYF.

The V gene is TRBV18, the J gene TRBJ1-3; no clear D gene. Deletions cut 2 bases from V and 4 bases from J, with 9 bases between. The CDR3 consists of 14 residues. Germline V gene sequence: CDR1 KGHSH, CDR2 LQKENI. In DNA form, the CDR3 reads TGTGCCAGCTCACCAGGAGGGAACGGAAACACCATATATTTT. This sequence encodes CASSPGGNGNTIYF.

The V call is TRBV5-1, the J call TRBJ1-6; D call uncertain. The V gene's germline CDR1 is SGHRS and CDR2 YFSETQ. This CDR3 comprises 16 residues. V lost 0 bases to trimming and J lost 0 bases, with 7 bases between them. CDR3 loop: CASSLDPSSYNSPLHF. The CDR3 region has the DNA TGCGCCAGCAGCTTGGATCCGAGCTCCTATAATTCACCCCTCCACTTT.

The chain uses TRBV9 and TRBJ1-2, with D perhaps matching TRBD1 (6 bases). This CDR3 has 14 residues. Germline V gene data show CDR1 as SGDLS and CDR2 as YYNGEE. V lost 3 bases to trimming and J lost 9 bases, with 18 bases between them. CDR3 DNA: TGTGCCAGCAGCGATAACAGGGTTACTCCTCGCTACACCTTC. Protein product: CASSDNRVTPRYTF.